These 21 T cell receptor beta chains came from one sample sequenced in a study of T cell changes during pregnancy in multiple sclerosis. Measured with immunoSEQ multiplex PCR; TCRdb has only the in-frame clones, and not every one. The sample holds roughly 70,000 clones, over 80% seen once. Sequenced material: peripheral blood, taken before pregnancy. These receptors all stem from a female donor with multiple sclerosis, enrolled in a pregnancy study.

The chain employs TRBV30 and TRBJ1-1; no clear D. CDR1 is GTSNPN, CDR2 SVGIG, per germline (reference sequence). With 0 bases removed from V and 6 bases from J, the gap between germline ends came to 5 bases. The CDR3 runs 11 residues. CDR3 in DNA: TGTGCCTGGAGTGTAACGGCTGAAGCTTTCTTT. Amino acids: CAWSVTAEAFF.

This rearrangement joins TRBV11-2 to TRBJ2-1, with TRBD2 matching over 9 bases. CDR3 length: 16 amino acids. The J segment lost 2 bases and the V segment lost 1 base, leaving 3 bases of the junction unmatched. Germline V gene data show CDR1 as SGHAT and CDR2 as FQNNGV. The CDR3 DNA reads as TGTGCCAGCAGCTTAGGCCTAGCGGGGACCTACAATGAGCAGTTCTTC. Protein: CASSLGLAGTYNEQFF.

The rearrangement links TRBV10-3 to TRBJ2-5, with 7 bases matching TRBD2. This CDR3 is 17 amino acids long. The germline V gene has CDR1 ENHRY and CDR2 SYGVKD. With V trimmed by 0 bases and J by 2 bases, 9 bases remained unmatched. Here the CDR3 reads CAISESPAGARQETQYF. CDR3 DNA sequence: TGTGCCATCAGTGAGTCACCGGCGGGAGCCCGTCAAGAGACCCAGTACTTC.

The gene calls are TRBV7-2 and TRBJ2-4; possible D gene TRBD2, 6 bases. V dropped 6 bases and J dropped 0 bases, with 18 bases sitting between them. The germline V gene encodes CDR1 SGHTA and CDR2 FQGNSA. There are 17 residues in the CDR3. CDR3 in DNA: TGTGCCAGCAGTCAACCTCGGGCGGGGTTAGCCAAAAACATTCAGTACTTC. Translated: CASSQPRAGLAKNIQYF.

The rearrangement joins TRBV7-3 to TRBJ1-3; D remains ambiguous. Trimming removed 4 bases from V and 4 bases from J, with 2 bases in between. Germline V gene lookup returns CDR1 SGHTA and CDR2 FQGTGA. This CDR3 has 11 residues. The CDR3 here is CASSSGNTIYF. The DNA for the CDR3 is TGTGCCAGCAGCTCGGGAAACACCATATATTTT.

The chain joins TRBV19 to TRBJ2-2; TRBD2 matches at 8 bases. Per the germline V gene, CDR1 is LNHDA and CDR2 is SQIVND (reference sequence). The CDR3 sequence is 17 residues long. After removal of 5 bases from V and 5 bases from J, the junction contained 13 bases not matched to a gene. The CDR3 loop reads CASSPLGSGSKTGELFF. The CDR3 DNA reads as TGTGCCAGTAGTCCATTAGGGAGCGGGAGTAAGACCGGGGAGCTGTTTTTT. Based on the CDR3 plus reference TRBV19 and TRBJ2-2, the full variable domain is DGGITQSPKYLFRKEGQNVTLSCEQNLNHDAMYWYRQDPGQGLRLIYYSQIVNDFQKGDIAEGYSVSREKKESFPLTVTSAQKNPTAFYLCASSPLGSGSKTGELFFGEGSRLTVL.

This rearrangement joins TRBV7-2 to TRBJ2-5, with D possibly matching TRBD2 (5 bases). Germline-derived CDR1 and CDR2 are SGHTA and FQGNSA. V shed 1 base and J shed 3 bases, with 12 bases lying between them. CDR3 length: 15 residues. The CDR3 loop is CASSLGGSKEETQYF. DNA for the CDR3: TGTGCCAGCAGCTTAGGTGGGAGTAAAGAAGAGACCCAGTACTTC.

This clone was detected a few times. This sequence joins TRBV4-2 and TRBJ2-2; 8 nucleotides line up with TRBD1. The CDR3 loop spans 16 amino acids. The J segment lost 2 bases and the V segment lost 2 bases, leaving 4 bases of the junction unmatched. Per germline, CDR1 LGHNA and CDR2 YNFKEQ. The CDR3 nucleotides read TGTGCCAGCAGCCAAAGAGGGACAGGAAACACCGGGGAGCTGTTTTTT. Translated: CASSQRGTGNTGELFF.

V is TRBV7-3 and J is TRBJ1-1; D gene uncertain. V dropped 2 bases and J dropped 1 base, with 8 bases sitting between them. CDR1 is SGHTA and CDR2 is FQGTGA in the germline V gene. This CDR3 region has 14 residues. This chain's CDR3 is CASSLQRGNTEAFF. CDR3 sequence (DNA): TGTGCCAGCAGCTTACAGAGAGGGAACACTGAAGCTTTCTTT.

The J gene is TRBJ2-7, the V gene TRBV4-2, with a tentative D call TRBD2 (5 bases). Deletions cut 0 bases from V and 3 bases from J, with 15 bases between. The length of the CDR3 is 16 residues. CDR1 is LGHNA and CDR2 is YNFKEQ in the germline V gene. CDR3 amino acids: CASSQESSIGNYEQYF. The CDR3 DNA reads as TGTGCCAGCAGCCAAGAGTCTAGCATAGGGAACTACGAGCAGTACTTC.

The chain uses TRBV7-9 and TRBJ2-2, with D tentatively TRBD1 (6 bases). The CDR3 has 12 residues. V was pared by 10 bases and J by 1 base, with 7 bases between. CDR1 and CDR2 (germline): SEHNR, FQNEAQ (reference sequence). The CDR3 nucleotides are TGTGCCATACAGGGGAACACCGGGGAGCTGTTTTTT. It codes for CAIQGNTGELFF.

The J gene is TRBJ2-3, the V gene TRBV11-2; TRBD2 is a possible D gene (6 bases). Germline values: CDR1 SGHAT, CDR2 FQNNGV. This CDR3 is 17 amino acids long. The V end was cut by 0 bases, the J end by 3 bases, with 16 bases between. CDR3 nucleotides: TGTGCCAGCAGCTTAGATCAGCTAGCGAGGGCGACAGATACGCAGTATTTT. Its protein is CASSLDQLARATDTQYF.

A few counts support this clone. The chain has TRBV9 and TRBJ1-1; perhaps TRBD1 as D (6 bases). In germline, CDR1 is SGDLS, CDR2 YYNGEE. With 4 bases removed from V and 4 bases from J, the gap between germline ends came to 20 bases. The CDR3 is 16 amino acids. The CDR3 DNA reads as TGTGCCAGCAGCTCCCCACTGGGAGGGGGGCGCACTGAAGCTTTCTTT. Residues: CASSSPLGGGRTEAFF.

Here the CDR3 DNA reads TGTGCCAGTAGTATATATGGGACAGGTCGCACAGATACGCAGTATTTT. It is translated as CASSIYGTGRTDTQYF. The chain recombines TRBV19 with TRBJ2-3; 8 nucleotides agree with TRBD1. This CDR3 region has 16 residues. CDR1 is LNHDA, CDR2 SQIVND, per germline (reference sequence). J gave up 1 base and V 2 bases, and 5 bases lay outside the gene matches.

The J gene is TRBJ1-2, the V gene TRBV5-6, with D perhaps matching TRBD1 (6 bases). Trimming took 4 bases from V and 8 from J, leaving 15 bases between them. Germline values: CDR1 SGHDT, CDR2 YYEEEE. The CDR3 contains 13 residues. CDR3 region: CASSTGQPGGYTF. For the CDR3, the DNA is TGTGCCAGCAGCACCGGACAGCCAGGAGGCTACACCTTC.

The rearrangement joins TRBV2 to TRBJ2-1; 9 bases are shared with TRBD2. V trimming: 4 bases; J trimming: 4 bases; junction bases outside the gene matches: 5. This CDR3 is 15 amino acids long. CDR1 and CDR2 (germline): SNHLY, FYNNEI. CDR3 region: CASSVRTSVYNEQFF. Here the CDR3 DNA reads TGTGCCAGCAGTGTGAGGACTAGCGTGTACAATGAGCAGTTCTTC.

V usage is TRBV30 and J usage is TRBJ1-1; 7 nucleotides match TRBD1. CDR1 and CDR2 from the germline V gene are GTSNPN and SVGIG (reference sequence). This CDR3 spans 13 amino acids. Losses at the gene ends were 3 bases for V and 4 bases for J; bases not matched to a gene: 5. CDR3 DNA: TGTGCCTGGAGAAACAGGGGAGGCACTGAAGCTTTCTTT. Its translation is CAWRNRGGTEAFF.

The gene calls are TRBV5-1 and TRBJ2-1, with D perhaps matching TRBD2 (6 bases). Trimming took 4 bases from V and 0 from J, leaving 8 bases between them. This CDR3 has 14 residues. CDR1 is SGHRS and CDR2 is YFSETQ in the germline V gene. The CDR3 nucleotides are TGCGCCAGCAGCCCGGGAGTCTCCTACAATGAGCAGTTCTTC. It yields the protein CASSPGVSYNEQFF.

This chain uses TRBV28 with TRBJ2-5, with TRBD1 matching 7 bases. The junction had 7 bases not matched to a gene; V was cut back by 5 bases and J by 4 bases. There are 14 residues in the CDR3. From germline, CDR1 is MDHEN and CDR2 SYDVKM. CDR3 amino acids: CASSLQTGTETQYF. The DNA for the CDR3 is TGTGCCAGCAGTCTCCAGACAGGGACAGAGACCCAGTACTTC.

CDR3 sequence reads: CASSPLEKLFF. CDR3 DNA sequence: TGTGCCAGCAGCCCACTCGAAAAACTGTTTTTT. The V call is TRBV11-2, the J call TRBJ1-4; D unresolved. The V end was cut by 5 bases, the J end by 8 bases, with 6 bases between. The CDR3 extends over 11 amino acids. Germline CDR1 SGHAT, CDR2 FQNNGV.

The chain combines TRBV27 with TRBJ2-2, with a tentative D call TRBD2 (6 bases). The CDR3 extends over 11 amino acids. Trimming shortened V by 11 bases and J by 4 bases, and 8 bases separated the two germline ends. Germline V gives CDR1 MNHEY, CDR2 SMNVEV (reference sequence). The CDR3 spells CAGTLTGELFF. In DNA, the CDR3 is TGTGCCGGGACTCTCACCGGGGAGCTGTTTTTT.